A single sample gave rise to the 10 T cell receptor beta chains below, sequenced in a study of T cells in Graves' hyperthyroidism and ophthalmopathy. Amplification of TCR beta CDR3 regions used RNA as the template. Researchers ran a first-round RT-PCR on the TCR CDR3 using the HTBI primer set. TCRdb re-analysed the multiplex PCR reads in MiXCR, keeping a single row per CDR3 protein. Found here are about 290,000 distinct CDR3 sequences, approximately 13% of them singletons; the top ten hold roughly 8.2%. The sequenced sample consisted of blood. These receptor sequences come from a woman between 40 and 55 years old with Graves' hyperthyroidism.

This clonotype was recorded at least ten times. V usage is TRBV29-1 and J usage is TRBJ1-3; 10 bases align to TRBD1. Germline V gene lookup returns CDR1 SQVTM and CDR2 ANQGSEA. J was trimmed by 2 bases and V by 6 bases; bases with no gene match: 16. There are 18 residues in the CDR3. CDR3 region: CSVVSAGQGPLTGNTIYF. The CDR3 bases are TGCAGCGTCGTCTCAGCGGGACAGGGGCCCCTGACTGGAAACACCATATATTTT.

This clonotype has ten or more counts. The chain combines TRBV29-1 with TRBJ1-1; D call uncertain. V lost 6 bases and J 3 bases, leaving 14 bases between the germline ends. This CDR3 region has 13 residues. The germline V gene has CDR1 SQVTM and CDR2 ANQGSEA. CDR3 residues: CSVDGGEYTEAFF. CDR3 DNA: TGCAGCGTAGACGGTGGGGAGTACACTGAAGCTTTCTTT.

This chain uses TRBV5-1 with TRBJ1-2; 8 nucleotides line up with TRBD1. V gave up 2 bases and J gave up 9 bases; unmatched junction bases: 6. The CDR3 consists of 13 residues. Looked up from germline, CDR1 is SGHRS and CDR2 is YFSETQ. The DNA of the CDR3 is TGCGCCAGCAGCTTACAGGGGGTGGATAGCTACACCTTC. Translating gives CASSLQGVDSYTF. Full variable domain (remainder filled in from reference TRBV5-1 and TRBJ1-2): KAGVTQTPRYLIKTRGQQVTLSCSPISGHRSVSWYQQTPGQGLQFLFEYFSETQRNKGNFPGRFSGRQFSNSRSEMNVSTLELGDSALYLCASSLQGVDSYTFGSGTRLTVV.

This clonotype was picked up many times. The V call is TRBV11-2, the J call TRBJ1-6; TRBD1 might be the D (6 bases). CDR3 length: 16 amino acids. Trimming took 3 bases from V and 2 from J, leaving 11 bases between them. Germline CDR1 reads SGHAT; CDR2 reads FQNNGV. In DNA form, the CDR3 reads TGTGCCAGCAGCTTGGGGGGGGCCACCTATAATTCACCCCTCCACTTT. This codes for CASSLGGATYNSPLHF.

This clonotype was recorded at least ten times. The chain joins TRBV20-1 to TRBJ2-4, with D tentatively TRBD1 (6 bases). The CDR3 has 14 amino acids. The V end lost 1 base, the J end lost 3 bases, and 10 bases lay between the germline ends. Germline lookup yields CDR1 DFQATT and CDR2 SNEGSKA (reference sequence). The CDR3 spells CSARVPDSKNIQYF. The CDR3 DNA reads TGCAGTGCTAGAGTTCCGGACAGCAAAAACATTCAGTACTTC.

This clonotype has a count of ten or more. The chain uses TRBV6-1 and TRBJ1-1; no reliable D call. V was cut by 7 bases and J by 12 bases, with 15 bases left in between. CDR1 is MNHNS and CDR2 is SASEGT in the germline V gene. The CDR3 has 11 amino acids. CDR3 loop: CASTNSARTFF. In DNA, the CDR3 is TGTGCCAGCACAAACTCGGCCAGGACTTTCTTT.

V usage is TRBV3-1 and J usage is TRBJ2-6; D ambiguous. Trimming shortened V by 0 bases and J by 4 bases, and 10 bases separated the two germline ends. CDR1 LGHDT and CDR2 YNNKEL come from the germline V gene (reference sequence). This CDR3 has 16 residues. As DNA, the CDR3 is TGTGCCAGCAGCCAAGACGGCCAGTTCGGGGCCAACGTCCTGACTTTC. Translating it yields CASSQDGQFGANVLTF. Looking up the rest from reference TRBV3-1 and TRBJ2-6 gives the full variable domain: DTAVSQTPKYLVTQMGNDKSIKCEQNLGHDTMYWYKQDSKKFLKIMFSYNNKELIINETVPNRFSPKSPDKAHLNLHINSLELGDSAVYFCASSQDGQFGANVLTFGAGSRLTVL.

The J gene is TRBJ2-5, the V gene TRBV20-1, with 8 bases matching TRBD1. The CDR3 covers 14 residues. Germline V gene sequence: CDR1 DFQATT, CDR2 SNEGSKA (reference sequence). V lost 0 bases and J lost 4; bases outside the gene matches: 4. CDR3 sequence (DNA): TGCAGTGCTAGAGAAAACAGGGGGATAGAGACCCAGTACTTC. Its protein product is CSARENRGIETQYF.

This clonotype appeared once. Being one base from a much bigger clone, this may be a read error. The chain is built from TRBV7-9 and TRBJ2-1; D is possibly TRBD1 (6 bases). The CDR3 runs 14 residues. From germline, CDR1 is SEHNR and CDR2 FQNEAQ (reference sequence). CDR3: CASSAWGQYNEQLF. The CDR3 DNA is TGTGCCAGCAGCGCCTGGGGGCAGTACAATGAGCAGCTCTTC.

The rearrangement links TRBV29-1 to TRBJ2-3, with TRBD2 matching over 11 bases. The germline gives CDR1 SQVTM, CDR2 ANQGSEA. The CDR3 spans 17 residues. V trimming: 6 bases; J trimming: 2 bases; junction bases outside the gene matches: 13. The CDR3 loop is CSVVGVIAGGSTDTQYF. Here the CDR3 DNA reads TGCAGCGTCGTGGGGGTGATAGCGGGAGGGTCCACAGATACGCAGTATTTT.